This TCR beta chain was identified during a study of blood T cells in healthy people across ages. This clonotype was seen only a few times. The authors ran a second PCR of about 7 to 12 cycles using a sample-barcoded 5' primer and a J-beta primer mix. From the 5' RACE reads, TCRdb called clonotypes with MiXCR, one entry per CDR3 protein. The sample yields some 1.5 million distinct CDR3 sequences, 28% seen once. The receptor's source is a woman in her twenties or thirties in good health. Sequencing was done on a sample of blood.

The CDR3 nucleotides are TGTGCCAGCGTAGGGGTTTTGAACCACGAGCAGTACTTC. Its protein product is CASVGVLNHEQYF. This chain connects TRBV28 to TRBJ2-4; maybe TRBD1 (5 bases). The end of the DNA fits TRBJ2-7 better, so the J call may be wrong. Germline V gives CDR1 MDHEN, CDR2 SYDVKM. The CDR3 sequence is 13 residues long.